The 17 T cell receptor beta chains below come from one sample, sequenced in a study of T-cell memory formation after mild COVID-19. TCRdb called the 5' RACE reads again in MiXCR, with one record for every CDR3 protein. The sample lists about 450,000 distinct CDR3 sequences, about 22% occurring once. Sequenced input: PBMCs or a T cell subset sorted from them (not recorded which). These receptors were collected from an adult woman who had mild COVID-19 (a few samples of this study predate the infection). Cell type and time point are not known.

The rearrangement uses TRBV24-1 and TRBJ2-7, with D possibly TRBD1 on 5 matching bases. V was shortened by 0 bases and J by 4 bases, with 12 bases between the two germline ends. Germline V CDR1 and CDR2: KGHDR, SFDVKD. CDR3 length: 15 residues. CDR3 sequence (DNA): TGTGCCACCAGTGATTTGGCGGCAGGGAAATACGAGCAGTACTTC. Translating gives CATSDLAAGKYEQYF.

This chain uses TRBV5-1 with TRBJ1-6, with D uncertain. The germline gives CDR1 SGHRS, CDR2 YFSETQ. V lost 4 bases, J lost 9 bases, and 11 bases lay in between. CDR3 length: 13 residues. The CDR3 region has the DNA TGCGCCAGCAGCCTCTTCGACGGTTCACCCCTCCACTTT. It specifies CASSLFDGSPLHF. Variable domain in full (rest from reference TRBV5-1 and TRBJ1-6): KAGVTQTPRYLIKTRGQQVTLSCSPISGHRSVSWYQQTPGQGLQFLFEYFSETQRNKGNFPGRFSGRQFSNSRSEMNVSTLELGDSALYLCASSLFDGSPLHFGNGTRLTVT.

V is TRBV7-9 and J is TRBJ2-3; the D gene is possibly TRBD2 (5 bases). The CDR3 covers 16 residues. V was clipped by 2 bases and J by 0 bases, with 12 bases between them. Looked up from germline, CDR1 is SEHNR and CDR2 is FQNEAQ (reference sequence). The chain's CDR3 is CASSLSGPVSTDTQYF. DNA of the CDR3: TGTGCCAGCAGCTTAAGCGGACCTGTTAGCACAGATACGCAGTATTTT.

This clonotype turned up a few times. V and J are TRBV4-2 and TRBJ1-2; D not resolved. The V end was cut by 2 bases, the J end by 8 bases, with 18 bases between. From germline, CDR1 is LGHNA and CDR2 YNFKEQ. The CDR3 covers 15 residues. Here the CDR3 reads CASSQPVPGSGGYTF. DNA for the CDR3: TGTGCCAGCAGCCAACCTGTTCCCGGGTCGGGGGGCTACACCTTC.

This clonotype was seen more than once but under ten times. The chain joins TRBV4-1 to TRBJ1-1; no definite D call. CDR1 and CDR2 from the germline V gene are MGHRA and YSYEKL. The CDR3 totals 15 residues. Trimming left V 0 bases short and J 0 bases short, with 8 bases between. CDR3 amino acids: CASSQERFLNTEAFF. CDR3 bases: TGCGCCAGCAGCCAAGAGCGGTTCTTGAACACTGAAGCTTTCTTT.

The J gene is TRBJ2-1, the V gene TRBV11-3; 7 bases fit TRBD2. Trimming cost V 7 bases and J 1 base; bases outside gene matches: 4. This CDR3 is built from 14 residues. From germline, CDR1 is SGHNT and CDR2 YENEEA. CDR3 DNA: TGTGCCAGCAAACTGGGGGGGTCCTACAATGAGCAGTTCTTC. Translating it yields CASKLGGSYNEQFF. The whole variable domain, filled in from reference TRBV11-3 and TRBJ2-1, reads EAGVVQSPRYKIIEKKQPVAFWCNPISGHNTLYWYLQNLGQGPELLIRYENEEAVDDSQLPKDRFSAERLKGVDSTLKIQPAELGDSAVYLCASKLGGSYNEQFFGPGTRLTVL.

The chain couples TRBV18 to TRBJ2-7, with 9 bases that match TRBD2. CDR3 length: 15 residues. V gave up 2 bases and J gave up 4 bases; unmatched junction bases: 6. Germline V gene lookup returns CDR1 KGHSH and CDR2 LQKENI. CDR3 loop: CASSPTRTSAYEQYF. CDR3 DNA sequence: TGTGCCAGCTCACCAACCCGGACTAGCGCTTACGAGCAGTACTTC.

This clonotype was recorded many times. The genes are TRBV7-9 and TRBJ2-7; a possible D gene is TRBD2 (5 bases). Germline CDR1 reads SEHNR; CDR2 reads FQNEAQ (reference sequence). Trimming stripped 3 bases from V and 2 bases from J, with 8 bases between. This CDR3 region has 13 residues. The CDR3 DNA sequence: TGTGCCAGCAGCTTGGCCGGGACCTACGAGCAGTACTTC. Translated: CASSLAGTYEQYF. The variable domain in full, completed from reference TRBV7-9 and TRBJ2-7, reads DTGVSQNPRHKITKRGQNVTFRCDPISEHNRLYWYRQTLGQGPEFLTYFQNEAQLEKSRLLSDRFSAERPKGSFSTLEIQRTEQGDSAMYLCASSLAGTYEQYFGPGTRLTVT.

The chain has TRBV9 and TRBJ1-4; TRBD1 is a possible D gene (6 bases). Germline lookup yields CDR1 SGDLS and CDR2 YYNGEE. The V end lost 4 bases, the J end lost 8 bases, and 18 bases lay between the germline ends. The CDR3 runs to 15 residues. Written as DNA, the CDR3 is TGTGCCAGCAGCCCGGACAGCCAAATGAGGGAAAAACTGTTTTTT. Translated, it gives CASSPDSQMREKLFF.

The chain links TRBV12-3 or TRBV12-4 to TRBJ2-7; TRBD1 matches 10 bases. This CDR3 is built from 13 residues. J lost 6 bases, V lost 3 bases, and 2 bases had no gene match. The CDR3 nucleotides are TGTGCCAGCAGTTTGCGGGACAGGGGCGAGCAGTACTTC. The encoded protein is CASSLRDRGEQYF.

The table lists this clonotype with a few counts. CDR3 nucleotides: TGCGCCAGCCCCCAGCGGGGTGGGACCCAGTACTTC. It specifies CASPQRGGTQYF. The V call is TRBV23-1, the J call TRBJ2-5; TRBD2 agrees at 7 bases. TRBV23-1 is an ORF for which the function is uncertain. V was pared by 8 bases and J by 7 bases, with 7 bases of the junction left unmatched. The CDR3 consists of 12 residues.

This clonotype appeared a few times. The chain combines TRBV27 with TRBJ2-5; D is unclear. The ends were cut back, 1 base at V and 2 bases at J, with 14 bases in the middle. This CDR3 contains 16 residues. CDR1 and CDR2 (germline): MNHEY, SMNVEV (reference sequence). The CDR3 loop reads CASSLYRQGLQETQYF. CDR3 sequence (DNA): TGTGCCAGCAGTTTATACCGACAAGGGCTGCAAGAGACCCAGTACTTC.

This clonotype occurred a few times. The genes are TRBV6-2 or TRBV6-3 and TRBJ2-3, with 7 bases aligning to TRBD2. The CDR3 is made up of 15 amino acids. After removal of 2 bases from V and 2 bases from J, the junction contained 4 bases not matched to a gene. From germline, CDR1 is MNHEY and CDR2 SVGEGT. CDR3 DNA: TGTGCCAGCAGTTACCTAAGCGGGATCACAGATACGCAGTATTTT. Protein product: CASSYLSGITDTQYF.

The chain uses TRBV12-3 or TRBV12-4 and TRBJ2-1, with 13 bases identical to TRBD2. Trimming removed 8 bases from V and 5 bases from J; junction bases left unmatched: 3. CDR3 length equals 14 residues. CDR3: CASGTSGEDNEQFF. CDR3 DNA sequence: TGTGCCAGCGGGACTAGCGGGGAAGACAATGAGCAGTTCTTC.

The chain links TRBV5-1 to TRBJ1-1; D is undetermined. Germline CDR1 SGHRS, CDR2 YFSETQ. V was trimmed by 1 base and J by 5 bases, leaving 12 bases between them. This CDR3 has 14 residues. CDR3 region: CASSLMERSTEAFF. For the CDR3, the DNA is TGCGCCAGCAGCTTGATGGAGAGGAGTACTGAAGCTTTCTTT.

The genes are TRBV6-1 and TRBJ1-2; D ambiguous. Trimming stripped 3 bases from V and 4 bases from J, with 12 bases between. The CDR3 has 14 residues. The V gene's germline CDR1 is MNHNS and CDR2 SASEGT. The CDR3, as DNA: TGTGCCAGCAGTGACCTAACAAGGGCCTATGGCTACACCTTC. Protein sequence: CASSDLTRAYGYTF.

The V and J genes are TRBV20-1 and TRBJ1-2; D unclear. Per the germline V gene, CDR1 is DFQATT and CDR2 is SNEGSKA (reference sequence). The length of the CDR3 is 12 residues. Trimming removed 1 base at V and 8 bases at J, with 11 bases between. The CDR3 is CSARASGGGYTF. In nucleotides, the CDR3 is TGCAGTGCTAGAGCATCGGGAGGCGGCTACACCTTC.